This is a list of T cell receptor beta chains from one sample in a study of blood T cell repertoires in COVID-19. Assay used: immunoSEQ multiplex PCR; TCRdb lists only in-frame clones, some missing. The sample lists about 70,000 clones, approximately 80% occurring once. Sequences were obtained from peripheral blood. The receptors come from a man between 25 and 39 years old with COVID-19, enrolled during active disease. The CDR3 runs from the conserved cysteine through the conserved F or W. Fields, in order: CDR3 DNA, CDR3 protein, clone size, V gene, J gene, D gene. D genes are given only for firm matches. Size values are once, few and many counts, or a class for expanded clones, and some rows have none.

DNA: TGCAGCGCCATACAGGGGGCTGCTGGCTACACCTTC
CDR3: CSAIQGAAGYTF
size: -
V: TRBV29-1
J: TRBJ1-2
D: TRBD1

DNA: TGTGCCAGCAGCACGCCCGACAGATACACCGGGGAGCTGTTTTTT
CDR3: CASSTPDRYTGELFF
size: -
V: TRBV5-6
J: TRBJ2-2
D: -

DNA: TGTGCCAGCAGTCCGAGGGGGATTACCCCTGGCACAGATACGCAGTATTTT
CDR3: CASSPRGITPGTDTQYF
size: once
V: TRBV28
J: TRBJ2-3
D: -

DNA: TGTGCCAGTAGTATCTCTAGCGGGAGGGCCGCAGATACGCAGTATTTT
CDR3: CASSISSGRAADTQYF
size: -
V: TRBV19
J: TRBJ2-3
D: TRBD2

DNA: TGTGCCAGCTCACCACGCCCGACAGGGATCGGGAGTGAAGCTTTCTTT
CDR3: CASSPRPTGIGSEAFF
size: -
V: TRBV18
J: TRBJ1-1
D: TRBD1

DNA: TGTGCCAGTAGTATGACAGGACTGACGCATGGCTACACCTTC
CDR3: CASSMTGLTHGYTF
size: -
V: TRBV19
J: TRBJ1-2
D: -

DNA: TGTGCCAGCTCTCAAGAGACCCAGTACTTC
CDR3: CASSQETQYF
size: -
V: TRBV3-1/TRBV3-2
J: TRBJ2-5
D: -

DNA: TGTGCCTGGAGTGTACGGGACAGGGGGAGAAAGTACTTC
CDR3: CAWSVRDRGRKYF
size: -
V: TRBV30
J: TRBJ2-7
D: TRBD1

DNA: TGTGCCAGTAGTATAGGGACTAGCGGGAGCAATGAGCAGTTCTTC
CDR3: CASSIGTSGSNEQFF
size: few
V: TRBV19
J: TRBJ2-1
D: TRBD2

DNA: TGTGCCAGCGAAAGGGGGGGCGGGCAGCCCCAGCATTTT
CDR3: CASERGGGQPQHF
size: -
V: TRBV19
J: TRBJ1-5
D: -

DNA: TGTGCCAGCAGTTTAACCGGTGCGGGAGGGGGGTACTATGGCTACACCTTC
CDR3: CASSLTGAGGGYYGYTF
size: -
V: TRBV28
J: TRBJ1-2
D: -

DNA: TGTGCCAGTGAATCCCAGGGGGCTGACTATGGCTACACCTTC
CDR3: CASESQGADYGYTF
size: -
V: TRBV28
J: TRBJ1-2
D: TRBD1

DNA: TGTGCCTGGAGTGACGGGGGGGGCCTTGATTCACCCCTCCACTTT
CDR3: CAWSDGGGLDSPLHF
size: -
V: TRBV30
J: TRBJ1-6
D: -

DNA: TGTGCCATCAGAGACGGGACAGCCCGAGCGAGGGATACGCAGTATTTT
CDR3: CAIRDGTARARDTQYF
size: -
V: TRBV10-3
J: TRBJ2-3
D: TRBD1

DNA: TGTGCCTGGACCACCGACGCGGACGAGCAGTACTTC
CDR3: CAWTTDADEQYF
size: -
V: TRBV30
J: TRBJ2-7
D: -

DNA: TGTGCCAGCAGTGGGACAAATGGGAATCAGCCCCAGCATTTT
CDR3: CASSGTNGNQPQHF
size: -
V: TRBV2
J: TRBJ1-5
D: -

DNA: TGTGCCAGCAGCTCTTTGGGGCCTGCGGTTTTT
CDR3: CASSSLGPAVF
size: once
V: TRBV2
J: TRBJ1-4
D: -

DNA: TGTGCCAGCAGCTTAGATCCAGGGCATTCGGGTTATGGCTACACCTTC
CDR3: CASSLDPGHSGYGYTF
size: -
V: TRBV7-9
J: TRBJ1-2
D: -

DNA: TGTGCCAGCAGCATGTACAGGGGAAGAGAGACCCAGTACTTC
CDR3: CASSMYRGRETQYF
size: -
V: TRBV21-1
J: TRBJ2-5
D: -

DNA: TGTGCCAGCACCCAGGTGGGCACTGAAGCTTTCTTT
CDR3: CASTQVGTEAFF
size: -
V: TRBV7-2
J: TRBJ1-1
D: -

DNA: TGTGCCAGCAGCTTAACTGCTGCATTGCCCCAGCATTTT
CDR3: CASSLTAALPQHF
size: few
V: TRBV11-2
J: TRBJ1-5
D: -

DNA: TGTGCCAGCAGCCTACCATACAGGGCCACTGAAGCTTTCTTT
CDR3: CASSLPYRATEAFF
size: -
V: TRBV7-9
J: TRBJ1-1
D: -